Presented here are 13 T cell receptor beta chains from one specimen sequenced in a study of blood T cell repertoires in COVID-19. Libraries were prepared by immunoSEQ multiplex PCR; TCRdb keeps only in-frame clonotypes and omits some of them. The repertoire holds approximately 140,000 clones, with approximately 80% as singletons. Material for sequencing was PBMCs or T cells enriched from blood (not recorded which). Every receptor here comes from a man in his forties or fifties in a cohort exposed to, infected with or recovered from COVID-19 (not recorded which).

V and J are TRBV7-2 and TRBJ1-1, with 8 bases matching TRBD1. V trimming: 2 bases; J trimming: 2 bases; junction bases outside the gene matches: 4. The CDR3 consists of 15 residues. Germline assignment: CDR1 SGHTA and CDR2 FQGNSA. DNA of the CDR3: TGTGCCAGCAGCTTATACGGGACAGGAAACACTGAAGCTTTCTTT. Protein sequence: CASSLYGTGNTEAFF.

Here the CDR3 DNA reads TGTGCCAGCACCAAAGCAGGGGGCTCGGTTGGCTACACCTTC. Protein: CASTKAGGSVGYTF. The chain links TRBV5-4 to TRBJ1-2, with 8 nucleotides matching TRBD1. V trimming: 6 bases; J trimming: 7 bases; junction bases outside the gene matches: 11. The germline gives CDR1 SGHNT, CDR2 YYREEE (reference sequence). CDR3 length: 14 amino acids.

The chain recombines TRBV7-6 with TRBJ2-2; 8 nucleotides match TRBD1. CDR1 is SGHVS, CDR2 FNYEAQ, per germline. The J segment lost 7 bases and the V segment lost 5 bases, leaving 9 bases of the junction unmatched. This CDR3 has 15 residues. CDR3 DNA sequence: TGTGCCAGCAGCACTGGACAGGGATGGGGCGGGGAGCTGTTTTTT. Protein product: CASSTGQGWGGELFF.

The CDR3 reads CASSPSPADSPLHF. CDR3 DNA: TGCGCCAGCAGTCCTTCTCCGGCGGATTCACCCCTCCACTTT. This rearrangement joins TRBV5-1 to TRBJ1-6; D ambiguous. V lost 5 bases and J 8 bases, leaving 14 bases between the germline ends. The CDR3 is made up of 14 amino acids. In germline, CDR1 is SGHRS, CDR2 YFSETQ.

V gene TRBV20-1 combines with J gene TRBJ2-5; 11 bases are shared with TRBD2. V was pared by 3 bases and J by 0 bases, with 9 bases of the junction left unmatched. The CDR3 totals 17 residues. The germline gives CDR1 DFQATT, CDR2 SNEGSKA (reference sequence). In nucleotides, the CDR3 is TGCAGTGCTAGTCCGTCTAGCGGGGGGATCAACCAAGAGACCCAGTACTTC. It codes for CSASPSSGGINQETQYF.

This clone was picked up many times. V is TRBV30 and J is TRBJ2-7; no reliable D call. The CDR3 covers 13 residues. Germline V CDR1 and CDR2: GTSNPN, SVGIG (reference sequence). Trimming cost V 4 bases and J 1 base, with 11 bases left between them. The CDR3 spells CAWTPGQSYEQYF. Here the CDR3 DNA reads TGTGCCTGGACCCCAGGCCAATCCTACGAGCAGTACTTC.

This chain joins TRBV27 and TRBJ2-3; TRBD2 aligns across 12 bases. CDR1 and CDR2 (germline): MNHEY, SMNVEV (reference sequence). The CDR3 length is 17 residues. Losses at the gene ends were 5 bases for V and 5 bases for J; bases not matched to a gene: 11. The chain's CDR3 is CASSPFLAGGPKDTQYF. The CDR3 DNA sequence: TGTGCCAGCAGTCCCTTTCTAGCGGGGGGGCCGAAAGATACGCAGTATTTT.

The V call is TRBV10-3, the J call TRBJ1-1; D remains ambiguous. The CDR3 is 13 residues long. Between the trimmed V and J ends, which lost 10 bases and 5 bases, there was a span of 17 bases. CDR1 is ENHRY, CDR2 SYGVKD, per germline. CDR3 nucleotide sequence: TGTGCCACCAGAGCCGCGGGTTGGACTGAAGCTTTCTTT. The encoded protein is CATRAAGWTEAFF.

The chain uses TRBV10-1 and TRBJ2-3; D remains unclear. The CDR3 covers 15 residues. Germline lookup yields CDR1 WNHNN and CDR2 SYGVQD (reference sequence). V was trimmed by 0 bases and J by 6 bases, leaving 13 bases between them. The CDR3 coding sequence is TGCGCCAGCAGTGAGTCGAGTACGGCGGCCGATACGCAGTATTTT. Amino acid sequence: CASSESSTAADTQYF.

This clone was counted a single time. The chain couples TRBV7-2 to TRBJ2-5; 7 bases are shared with TRBD1. This CDR3 is built from 15 residues. V gave up 4 bases and J gave up 5 bases; unmatched junction bases: 10. Germline CDR1 and CDR2: SGHTA and FQGNSA. The CDR3 DNA reads as TGTGCCAGCAGCTCCCTACCGGGACAGCGGGAGACCCAGTACTTC. Protein sequence: CASSSLPGQRETQYF.

This chain connects TRBV10-3 to TRBJ2-1, with a tentative D call TRBD2 (6 bases). V was cut by 8 bases and J by 3 bases, with 8 bases left in between. The CDR3 runs to 12 residues. Germline CDR1 and CDR2: ENHRY and SYGVKD. The CDR3 bases are TGTGCCATCTCCGGGAGCTACAATGAGCAGTTCTTC. This sequence encodes CAISGSYNEQFF.

The chain links TRBV7-9 to TRBJ2-7; D not certain. V lost 5 bases, J lost 8 bases, and 10 bases lay in between. CDR1 and CDR2 (germline): SEHNR, FQNEAQ (reference sequence). The CDR3 has 11 amino acids. The CDR3 spells CASSGADKQYF. As DNA, the CDR3 is TGTGCCAGCAGCGGCGCAGACAAGCAGTACTTC.

The chain couples TRBV29-1 to TRBJ2-5, with D perhaps TRBD1 (6 bases). CDR3 length: 13 residues. V was trimmed by 1 base and J by 7 bases, leaving 13 bases between them. Germline CDR1 SQVTM, CDR2 ANQGSEA. This chain's CDR3 is CSVEGDTTGTQYF. The CDR3 DNA is TGCAGCGTTGAAGGGGACACCACAGGGACCCAGTACTTC.